A single sample is the source of the 14 T cell receptor beta chains below, sequenced in a study of cytomegalovirus exposure and HLA in healthy donors. PCR employed 60 Vbeta and 13 Jbeta primers. This table comes from immunoSEQ multiplex PCR, and its TCRdb copy is limited to in-frame clones, with some not included. In the table there are tens of thousands of clones, around 76% of which are singletons. Sequenced material: PBMCs. Receptors were obtained from a man aged 25-40 years in good health and CMV-seropositive.

The chain couples TRBV7-8 to TRBJ2-7, with 7 bases fitting TRBD1. Trimming took 3 bases from V and 2 from J; bases not matched to a gene: 7. In germline, CDR1 is SGHVS, CDR2 FQNEAQ. This CDR3 is 15 amino acids long. The CDR3 bases are TGTGCCAGCAGCTTCCGACAGGGTATAGCCTACGAGCAGTACTTC. It encodes CASSFRQGIAYEQYF.

This CDR3 is CASSSQGNTEAFF. CDR3 DNA sequence: TGTGCCAGCAGCTCTCAGGGTAACACTGAAGCTTTCTTT. The V call is TRBV13, the J call TRBJ1-1; tentative D call: TRBD1 (5 bases). Per the germline V gene, CDR1 is PRHDT and CDR2 is FYEKMQ (reference sequence). The CDR3 has 13 amino acids. V was cut by 4 bases and J by 2 bases, with 8 bases left in between.

V gene TRBV28 combines with J gene TRBJ1-1, with D possibly matching TRBD1 (5 bases). Germline CDR1 MDHEN, CDR2 SYDVKM. The CDR3 length is 17 residues. Trimming pared 1 base from V and 5 bases from J, leaving 20 bases between. CDR3 coding DNA: TGTGCCAGCAGTTTATACGGGCAGGGTAGGGTAGGAACTGAAGCTTTCTTT. It codes for CASSLYGQGRVGTEAFF.

V is TRBV4-2 and J is TRBJ1-2; TRBD1 is a possible D gene (6 bases). V lost 0 bases to trimming and J lost 0 bases, with 8 bases between them. Germline lookup yields CDR1 LGHNA and CDR2 YNFKEQ. The CDR3 has 15 amino acids. The CDR3, as DNA: TGTGCCAGCAGCCAAGACAGGGGAACTAACTATGGCTACACCTTC. It encodes CASSQDRGTNYGYTF.

This clone was detected once. The chain recombines TRBV6-1 with TRBJ1-2, with TRBD1 matching 10 bases. After removal of 3 bases from V and 4 bases from J, the junction contained 8 bases not matched to a gene. The CDR3 sequence is 16 residues long. Germline V gives CDR1 MNHNS, CDR2 SASEGT. The DNA of the CDR3 is TGTGCCAGCAGTGAGGAGACAGGGGGCTTTACCTATGGCTACACCTTC. This codes for CASSEETGGFTYGYTF.

This chain links TRBV5-1 with TRBJ2-7, with TRBD2 matching 7 bases. Looked up from germline, CDR1 is SGHRS and CDR2 is YFSETQ. CDR3 size: 12 residues. Unmatched junction bases numbered 1, after V lost 3 bases and J lost 4 bases. The CDR3 reads CASSWGGYEQYF. The CDR3 nucleotides read TGCGCCAGCAGCTGGGGGGGTTACGAGCAGTACTTC.

This clone was seen a handful of times. The genes are TRBV6-5 and TRBJ2-7; D is unresolved. V lost 2 bases and J 3 bases, leaving 8 bases between the germline ends. There are 13 residues in the CDR3. Germline V lookup: CDR1 MNHEY, CDR2 SVGAGI. The CDR3: CASSYRVNYEQYF. In nucleotides, the CDR3 is TGTGCCAGCAGTTACAGAGTAAACTACGAGCAGTACTTC.

In this sample, this clone turned up once. The chain combines TRBV7-2 with TRBJ2-5, with 8 bases aligning to TRBD1. The germline CDR1 and CDR2 sequences are SGHTA and FQGNSA. This CDR3 region has 16 residues. The J segment lost 4 bases and the V segment lost 1 base, leaving 8 bases of the junction unmatched. CDR3 sequence reads: CASSLERSGGGETQYF. In nucleotides, the CDR3 is TGTGCCAGCAGCTTAGAGCGGTCAGGGGGCGGAGAGACCCAGTACTTC.

This chain links TRBV7-2 with TRBJ2-7, with 9 bases matching TRBD1. There are 14 residues in the CDR3. The V gene's germline CDR1 is SGHTA and CDR2 FQGNSA. V was clipped by 5 bases and J by 2 bases; unmatched bases: 4. The CDR3 reads CASSPGDRAYEQYF. In DNA form, the CDR3 reads TGTGCCAGCAGCCCTGGGGACAGGGCCTACGAGCAGTACTTC.

J is TRBJ2-5 and V is TRBV7-6; 7 nucleotides match TRBD2. The CDR3 is 14 amino acids. J lost 5 bases, V lost 6 bases, and 9 bases had no gene match. Per germline, CDR1 SGHVS and CDR2 FNYEAQ. The CDR3 protein is CASRQSGGWETQYF. DNA of the CDR3: TGTGCCAGCAGACAATCCGGGGGGTGGGAGACCCAGTACTTC.

The chain carries TRBV5-5 and TRBJ1-5; 10 bases line up with TRBD1. The CDR3 loop spans 17 amino acids. The V segment lost 4 bases and the J segment 0 bases; nucleotides outside the gene matches: 7. Germline V gene lookup returns CDR1 SGHKS and CDR2 YYEKEE (reference sequence). The CDR3 loop reads CASSQGQGESSNQPQHF. CDR3 nucleotide sequence: TGTGCCAGCAGCCAAGGACAGGGGGAAAGTAGCAATCAGCCCCAGCATTTT.

The genes are TRBV6-5 and TRBJ2-7, with D perhaps TRBD1 (8 bases). Germline lookup yields CDR1 MNHEY and CDR2 SVGAGI. The CDR3 sequence is 12 residues long. V lost 8 bases to trimming and J lost 9 bases, with 17 bases between them. CDR3 coding DNA: TGTGCCAGCCACCAACAGGGGGGGAGGCAGTACTTC. This sequence encodes CASHQQGGRQYF.

This CDR3 reads CASGPQGNEQFF. DNA for the CDR3: TGTGCCAGCGGACCACAGGGTAATGAGCAGTTCTTC. This chain connects TRBV7-2 to TRBJ2-1, with a tentative D call TRBD1 (6 bases). Per the germline V gene, CDR1 is SGHTA and CDR2 is FQGNSA. V was pared by 8 bases and J by 7 bases, with 12 bases between. There are 12 residues in the CDR3.

On this clone itself: One end of the junction varies from germline; a read error may be responsible. V gene TRBV7-9 combines with J gene TRBJ2-7; D ambiguous. The germline V gene encodes CDR1 SEHNR and CDR2 FQNEAQ (reference sequence). CDR3 size: 16 residues. The CDR3 spells CSSSLNRFPLSYEQYF. The CDR3 nucleotides are TGTTCCAGCAGTCTAAACCGTTTCCCCCTCTCCTACGAGCAGTACTTC.